The 21 T cell receptor beta chains listed next were all sequenced from one sample in a study of beta chain features in type 1 diabetes (dated by TCRdb to 2017 to 2018). Libraries were prepared through the immunoSEQ multiplex PCR assay. The entire isolated RNA was reverse transcribed using the High Capacity cDNA Reverse Transcription Kit, and thus expressed TCRB transcripts were sequenced. This immuneACCESS table, as held by TCRdb, lists in-frame sequences with V and J called but not all clones. Of the missing ones, under half trace to an unresolved V gene in checked studies; the others have no known cause. The sample table lists roughly 150,000 clones, 11% of them with a count of one. About 2.1% of the sample comes from the top ten. Input material: central memory CD4+ T cells from blood. The receptors were sampled from a man younger than 35 in good health.

A few counts support this clone. The V gene is TRBV1, the J gene TRBJ2-3. TRBV1 constitutes a pseudogene. This CDR3 contains 15 residues. The CDR3 protein is CTSSQDPHRTDTQYF. In nucleotides, the CDR3 is TGCACCAGCAGCCAAGATCCGCATCGCACAGATACGCAGTATTTT.

This rearrangement joins TRBV9 to TRBJ1-3; D gene ambiguous. Trimming took 4 bases from V and 0 from J, leaving 8 bases between them. There are 14 residues in the CDR3. Germline loops: CDR1 SGDLS, CDR2 YYNGEE. The CDR3 DNA is TGTGCCAGCAGCATGACGCGCTCTGGAAACACCATATATTTT. Protein: CASSMTRSGNTIYF.

Note on this clone: Other DNA sequences in the same sample also yield this CDR3. The rearrangement uses TRBV18 and TRBJ1-2, with 8 bases aligning to TRBD1. Germline values: CDR1 KGHSH, CDR2 LQKENI. The CDR3 spans 13 residues. The junction had 0 bases not matched to a gene; V was cut back by 3 bases and J by 3 bases. In DNA, the CDR3 is TGTGCCAGCTCACCGGGACAGGACTATGGCTACACCTTC. This codes for CASSPGQDYGYTF. Looking up the rest from reference TRBV18 and TRBJ1-2 gives the full variable domain: NAGVMQNPRHLVRRRGQEARLRCSPMKGHSHVYWYRQLPEEGLKFMVYLQKENIIDESGMPKERFSAEFPKEGPSILRIQQVVRGDSAAYFCASSPGQDYGYTFGSGTRLTVV.

V gene TRBV28 combines with J gene TRBJ1-5; perhaps TRBD1 as D (6 bases). With 3 bases removed from V and 7 bases from J, the gap between germline ends came to 13 bases. Germline CDR1 is MDHEN and CDR2 is SYDVKM. The length of the CDR3 is 14 residues. The CDR3 region has the DNA TGTGCCAGCAGTTTGTCAACAGGGATCCAGCCCCAGCATTTT. It is translated as CASSLSTGIQPQHF. Based on the CDR3 plus reference TRBV28 and TRBJ1-5, the full variable domain is DVKVTQSSRYLVKRTGEKVFLECVQDMDHENMFWYRQDPGLGLRLIYFSYDVKMKEKGDIPEGYSVSREKKERFSLILESASTNQTSMYLCASSLSTGIQPQHFGDGTRLSIL.

This clone was found a few times. This chain connects TRBV4-2 to TRBJ2-3; 11 bases align to TRBD2. The CDR3 extends over 15 amino acids. CDR1 and CDR2 from the germline V gene are LGHNA and YNFKEQ. Unmatched junction bases numbered 1, after V lost 4 bases and J lost 1 base. The CDR3 is CASSPLAGGTDTQYF. CDR3 bases: TGTGCCAGCAGCCCACTAGCGGGGGGCACAGATACGCAGTATTTT.

This chain connects TRBV15 to TRBJ2-1, with 7 bases matching TRBD1. The V segment lost 8 bases and the J segment 2 bases; nucleotides outside the gene matches: 9. There are 15 residues in the CDR3. Germline CDR1 reads LNHNV; CDR2 reads YYDKDF (reference sequence). The CDR3, as DNA: TGTGCCACCCAGCCTAGACAGGGAGCCTACAATGAGCAGTTCTTC. This sequence encodes CATQPRQGAYNEQFF.

There are a few counts of this clone. V usage is TRBV2 and J usage is TRBJ1-4; D ambiguous. V lost 5 bases, J lost 7 bases, and 8 bases lay in between. The CDR3 length is 12 residues. CDR1 and CDR2 (germline): SNHLY, FYNNEI. The CDR3 spells CASSRSGEKLFF. CDR3 bases: TGTGCCAGCAGTCGATCCGGTGAAAAACTGTTTTTT.

There are a few counts of this clone. The V gene is TRBV4-3, the J gene TRBJ2-3; D may correspond to TRBD1 or TRBD2 (5 bases each). Trimming left V 0 bases short and J 6 bases short, with 10 bases between. The CDR3 has 14 amino acids. Germline V lookup: CDR1 LGHNA, CDR2 YSLEER. CDR3 DNA: TGCGCCAGCAGCCAAGACCGGGGCAAGGATACGCAGTATTTT. Amino acids: CASSQDRGKDTQYF.

The chain recombines TRBV9 with TRBJ2-2; TRBD1 might be the D (5 bases). Per the germline V gene, CDR1 is SGDLS and CDR2 is YYNGEE. This CDR3 spans 17 amino acids. Trimming stripped 4 bases from V and 4 bases from J, with 20 bases between. CDR3 nucleotide sequence: TGTGCCAGCAGCTCCGGTGGTGAAACAGGCCGCACCGGGGAGCTGTTTTTT. Translated: CASSSGGETGRTGELFF.

For the CDR3, the DNA is TGCGCCAGCAGCCCCCACCGAGGTTCGGGGTGGGGAGGCTACACCTTC. Translated: CASSPHRGSGWGGYTF. V is TRBV4-3 and J is TRBJ1-2; no clear D gene. With 4 bases removed from V and 8 bases from J, the gap between germline ends came to 23 bases. Germline V lookup: CDR1 LGHNA, CDR2 YSLEER. The length of the CDR3 is 16 residues.

CDR3 region: CASSGALGDNSPLHF. DNA of the CDR3: TGTGCCAGCAGTGGGGCCCTCGGCGATAATTCACCCCTCCACTTT. The chain employs TRBV28 and TRBJ1-6; D is perhaps TRBD1 (5 bases). The CDR3 covers 15 residues. CDR1 and CDR2 (germline): MDHEN, SYDVKM. Between the trimmed V and J ends, which lost 5 bases and 5 bases, there was a span of 13 bases.

This clone was seen many times. The same CDR3 can be traced to other DNA sequences in this sample. V usage is TRBV7-2 and J usage is TRBJ2-3, with D uncertain. Trimming took 4 bases from V and 2 from J, leaving 7 bases between them. Germline loops: CDR1 SGHTA, CDR2 FQGNSA. The CDR3 is 13 amino acids. Here the CDR3 DNA reads TGTGCCAGCAGCTCCCCCTCCACAGATACGCAGTATTTT. It codes for CASSSPSTDTQYF.

The chain is built from TRBV29-1 and TRBJ1-1; no definite D call. The CDR3 loop spans 12 amino acids. The V gene lost 5 bases and the J gene lost 1 base, with 8 bases spanning the gap. Germline lookup yields CDR1 SQVTM and CDR2 ANQGSEA. CDR3 amino acids: CSVQPRNTEAFF. CDR3 in DNA: TGCAGCGTTCAGCCCAGGAACACTGAAGCTTTCTTT.

The rearrangement joins TRBV5-4 to TRBJ1-1, with 8 bases that match TRBD1. Germline V gives CDR1 SGHNT, CDR2 YYREEE (reference sequence). There are 15 residues in the CDR3. The J segment lost 4 bases and the V segment lost 4 bases, leaving 9 bases of the junction unmatched. The CDR3 protein is CASSPRQGSGTEAFF. The CDR3 nucleotides are TGTGCCAGCAGCCCACGACAGGGGAGCGGCACTGAAGCTTTCTTT.

The CDR3 protein is CASSPVRTQYF. CDR3 nucleotide sequence: TGTGCCAGCAGCCCGGTTCGTACGCAGTATTTT. This rearrangement joins TRBV28 to TRBJ2-3; D is unclear. CDR3 size: 11 residues. Between the trimmed V and J ends, which lost 6 bases and 8 bases, there was a span of 9 bases. Germline lookup yields CDR1 MDHEN and CDR2 SYDVKM.

The V gene is TRBV5-1, the J gene TRBJ2-5; TRBD2 is a possible D gene (6 bases). The V end lost 4 bases, the J end lost 5 bases, and 12 bases lay between the germline ends. From germline, CDR1 is SGHRS and CDR2 YFSETQ. This CDR3 contains 13 residues. This chain's CDR3 is CASSPTGVETQYF. The DNA of the CDR3 is TGCGCCAGCAGCCCCACGGGGGTCGAGACCCAGTACTTC.

This clone has only a few counts. The V and J genes are TRBV28 and TRBJ2-7, with D perhaps TRBD2 (6 bases). Germline V lookup: CDR1 MDHEN, CDR2 SYDVKM. Trimming pared 9 bases from V and 4 bases from J, leaving 10 bases between. The CDR3 extends over 11 amino acids. The CDR3 reads CASAGLYEQYF. The CDR3 DNA follows: TGTGCCAGTGCTGGACTATACGAGCAGTACTTC.

The table lists this clone with a few counts. This chain uses TRBV29-1 with TRBJ2-6; D possibly corresponds to TRBD1 (5 bases). V was clipped by 6 bases and J by 1 base, with 16 bases between them. CDR3 length: 16 amino acids. From germline, CDR1 is SQVTM and CDR2 ANQGSEA. This CDR3 is CSVSGKGGSGANVLTF. CDR3 sequence (DNA): TGCAGCGTCTCAGGGAAAGGTGGTTCTGGGGCCAACGTCCTGACTTTC.

J is TRBJ1-2 and V is TRBV4-3; D gene uncertain. V lost 0 bases and J lost 0, with 11 bases in between. CDR1 is LGHNA, CDR2 YSLEER, per germline. The CDR3 spans 16 residues. CDR3 sequence (DNA): TGCGCCAGCAGCCAAGATGGTCACGGAGCTAACTATGGCTACACCTTC. Translating it yields CASSQDGHGANYGYTF.

The rearrangement joins TRBV30 to TRBJ2-7; tentatively, D is TRBD1 (6 bases). The V gene's germline CDR1 is GTSNPN and CDR2 SVGIG (reference sequence). V dropped 2 bases and J dropped 5 bases, with 10 bases sitting between them. The CDR3 sequence is 12 residues long. The CDR3 coding sequence is TGTGCCTGGAGTCTGACAGGTAACGAGCAGTACTTC. Translated: CAWSLTGNEQYF.

In this sample, this clone turned up a few times. The chain couples TRBV10-3 to TRBJ1-6; D uncertain. Trimming cost V 2 bases and J 5 bases, with 4 bases left between them. The CDR3 totals 13 residues. The germline V gene has CDR1 ENHRY and CDR2 SYGVKD. CDR3 nucleotide sequence: TGTGCCATCAGTGAGACAGATAATTCACCCCTCCACTTT. The encoded protein is CAISETDNSPLHF.